This T cell receptor (beta chain) was obtained from a study of blood T cell repertoires in COVID-19. The wider study: Material from acute and convalescent COVID-19 was sourced from the United States, Italy and Spain.

As handled by the study authors: Estimation of nucleated cell counts was performed using reference gene primer amplification. The protocol was immunoSEQ multiplex PCR, while the TCRdb copy is restricted to in-frame clones and leaves out a portion. Clone size and the V and J calls come from that table; the DNA yielded D and trimming. In the table there are approximately 140,000 clones, 87% of which are singletons. Trimming shortened V by 5 bases and J by 4 bases, and 9 bases separated the two germline ends. This CDR3 has 14 residues. Germline loops: CDR1 LNHDA, CDR2 SQIVND (reference sequence). This TCR came from a man older than 75 with acute or convalescent COVID-19. The sequencing sample was made of peripheral blood. The chain is built from TRBV19 and TRBJ1-6; no clear D gene. The chain's CDR3 is CASSLAGYNSPLHF. The CDR3 DNA sequence: TGTGCCAGTAGTCTGGCCGGGTATAATTCACCCCTCCACTTT. The whole variable domain, remainder taken from reference TRBV19 and TRBJ1-6, is DGGITQSPKYLFRKEGQNVTLSCEQNLNHDAMYWYRQDPGQGLRLIYYSQIVNDFQKGDIAEGYSVSREKKESFPLTVTSAQKNPTAFYLCASSLAGYNSPLHFGNGTRLTVT.